These T cell receptor beta chains were read from a single sample in a study of cytomegalovirus exposure and HLA in healthy donors. TCRdb's table, derived via immunoSEQ multiplex PCR, lists solely in-frame clones and lacks some. This repertoire shows about 150,000 clones, around 84% found once; its top ten account for approximately 2.2%. The sequencing sample was made of PBMCs. These receptors originate from a human donor in good health. CDR3s include the opening cysteine and the closing phenylalanine or tryptophan. The order of the fields is D gene, clone size, V gene, J gene, CDR3 DNA, CDR3 protein. A D gene is named only where the DNA matches it firmly. Clone size is shown for a subset of rows, as once, few, many or a class of expanded clone.

D gene: .
clone size: few
V gene: TRBV4-2
J gene: TRBJ2-3
CDR3 DNA: TGTGCCAGCAGCCAAGGGGTATCAGCGGATACGCAGTATTTT
CDR3 protein: CASSQGVSADTQYF

D gene: .
clone size: .
V gene: TRBV7-2
J gene: TRBJ1-2
CDR3 DNA: TGTGCCAGCAGCGAACAGGGTGTCGGCTACACCTTC
CDR3 protein: CASSEQGVGYTF

D gene: .
clone size: .
V gene: TRBV2
J gene: TRBJ1-5
CDR3 DNA: TGTGCCAGCAGCGGTCAGGGTTATCAGCCCCAGCATTTT
CDR3 protein: CASSGQGYQPQHF

D gene: TRBD1
clone size: once
V gene: TRBV27
J gene: TRBJ1-1
CDR3 DNA: TGTGCCAGCAGTTCACAGGGGTTCGGGGACACTGAAGCTTTCTTT
CDR3 protein: CASSSQGFGDTEAFF

D gene: TRBD2
clone size: .
V gene: TRBV2
J gene: TRBJ2-7
CDR3 DNA: TGTGCCAGCAGGGCTAGCGGGGCGTTCTCCTACGAGCAGTACTTC
CDR3 protein: CASRASGAFSYEQYF

D gene: TRBD1
clone size: .
V gene: TRBV7-2
J gene: TRBJ2-6
CDR3 DNA: TGTGCCAGCAGTCCTTCTACAGGGGCTGGGGCCAACGTCCTGACTTTC
CDR3 protein: CASSPSTGAGANVLTF

D gene: TRBD1
clone size: .
V gene: TRBV5-5
J gene: TRBJ2-5
CDR3 DNA: TGTGCCAGCAGCCTAGGACAGGGCCAAGGGACCCAGTACTTC
CDR3 protein: CASSLGQGQGTQYF

D gene: TRBD2
clone size: .
V gene: TRBV28
J gene: TRBJ2-7
CDR3 DNA: TGTGCCAGCAGTTTAGGACTAGACTACGAGCAGTACTTC
CDR3 protein: CASSLGLDYEQYF

D gene: .
clone size: .
V gene: TRBV6-1
J gene: TRBJ2-2
CDR3 DNA: TGTGCCAGCAGTGATTACAGGGTCGATGGCGGGGAGCTGTTTTTT
CDR3 protein: CASSDYRVDGGELFF

D gene: TRBD1
clone size: once
V gene: TRBV27
J gene: TRBJ2-1
CDR3 DNA: TGTGCCAGCAGTTCCAGGGGGCACGTCGACAATGAGCAGTTCTTC
CDR3 protein: CASSSRGHVDNEQFF

D gene: .
clone size: .
V gene: TRBV6-5
J gene: TRBJ1-1
CDR3 DNA: TGTGCCAGCATGGGCCCTGAAGCTTTCTTT
CDR3 protein: CASMGPEAFF

D gene: .
clone size: .
V gene: TRBV7-9
J gene: TRBJ2-7
CDR3 DNA: TGTGCCAGCAGCCAAACTCAAGGGAAGCGGAACATCTACGAGCAGTACTTC
CDR3 protein: CASSQTQGKRNIYEQYF

D gene: TRBD2
clone size: once
V gene: TRBV27
J gene: TRBJ2-2
CDR3 DNA: TGTGCCAGCAGGGGGACTAGCGGGACCGGGGAGCTGTTTTTT
CDR3 protein: CASRGTSGTGELFF

D gene: TRBD1
clone size: once
V gene: TRBV7-9
J gene: TRBJ2-7
CDR3 DNA: TGTGCCAGCAGCTTCCCGGGGGGGGACAGGGGATCCTACGAGCAGTACTTC
CDR3 protein: CASSFPGGDRGSYEQYF

D gene: TRBD1
clone size: .
V gene: TRBV7-9
J gene: TRBJ1-2
CDR3 DNA: TGTGCCAGCAGCTTAGAGGACAGGGGCAACTATGGCTACACCTTC
CDR3 protein: CASSLEDRGNYGYTF

D gene: .
clone size: .
V gene: TRBV7-9
J gene: TRBJ2-2
CDR3 DNA: TGTGCCAGCAGCACAAGACAGAACACCGGGGAGCTGTTTTTT
CDR3 protein: CASSTRQNTGELFF

D gene: .
clone size: .
V gene: TRBV4-1
J gene: TRBJ1-5
CDR3 DNA: TGCGCCAGCAGCCCCAACCGACAGTACAATCAGCCCCAGCATTTT
CDR3 protein: CASSPNRQYNQPQHF

D gene: TRBD1
clone size: once
V gene: TRBV19
J gene: TRBJ1-1
CDR3 DNA: TGTGCCAGTAGTAACAGGGGGTTGAACACTGAAGCTTTCTTT
CDR3 protein: CASSNRGLNTEAFF

D gene: .
clone size: .
V gene: TRBV7-8
J gene: TRBJ1-1
CDR3 DNA: TGTGCCAGCAGCTTAGCTACAGGTCTTGAAGCTTTCTTT
CDR3 protein: CASSLATGLEAFF

D gene: .
clone size: .
V gene: TRBV10-3
J gene: TRBJ1-3
CDR3 DNA: TGTGCCATCAGTGAATCTGACAGTCCCTCTGGAAACACCATATATTTT
CDR3 protein: CAISESDSPSGNTIYF

D gene: TRBD1
clone size: .
V gene: TRBV9
J gene: TRBJ1-5
CDR3 DNA: TGTGCCAGCAGCGTAGAGGGGACAGGGAATCAGCCCCAGCATTTT
CDR3 protein: CASSVEGTGNQPQHF

D gene: .
clone size: .
V gene: TRBV7-9
J gene: TRBJ2-3
CDR3 DNA: TGTGCCAGCAGCTTCTATAATCCTACGAGAGATACGCAGTATTTT
CDR3 protein: CASSFYNPTRDTQYF

D gene: TRBD1
clone size: .
V gene: TRBV7-2
J gene: TRBJ1-2
CDR3 DNA: TGTGCCAGCAGCTTTGGACAGGTCGGCTATGGCTACACCTTC
CDR3 protein: CASSFGQVGYGYTF

D gene: .
clone size: .
V gene: TRBV19
J gene: TRBJ1-2
CDR3 DNA: TGTGCCAGTAGTATAGATGAGATTGGGAGGCATGGCTACACCTTC
CDR3 protein: CASSIDEIGRHGYTF

D gene: TRBD1
clone size: .
V gene: TRBV6-1
J gene: TRBJ1-3
CDR3 DNA: TGTGCCAGCAGTGATTTGGGGACAGCATTGGGGCCGGGTTTT
CDR3 protein: CASSDLGTALGPGF